This T cell receptor (beta chain) was recorded in a study of identical twins. TCRdb re-called the 5' RACE reads with MiXCR, one entry per CDR3 protein. The sample holds 310,000 or so distinct CDR3 sequences, more than 6.5% seen once. Only healthy Caucasians were included as donors. Germline V gene lookup returns CDR1 SEHNR and CDR2 FQNEAQ (reference sequence). The CDR3 has 16 amino acids. V trimming: 5 bases; J trimming: 6 bases; junction bases outside the gene matches: 9. This clonotype has ten or more counts. This same sample was also part of a study on yellow fever vaccine responses in identical twins.

V gene TRBV7-9 combines with J gene TRBJ2-4, with 11 bases fitting TRBD2. The sequence was obtained from a woman in her late teens or twenties in good health. Specimen: memory (CD45RO+) T cells sorted from blood. As DNA, the CDR3 is TGTGCCAGCAGCCGGCTAGCGGGAGGTGGTAGAAACATTCAGTACTTC. Translation gives CASSRLAGGGRNIQYF.